What follows are 27 T cell receptor beta chains derived from one specimen sequenced in a study of post-analysis software for immune sequencing data. Whole-study findings and limits: Five or six TRBV segments (TRBV5-6, TRBV5-1 and TRBV20-1 among them) occurred more frequently in patients than in controls.

TCR beta libraries were prepared from cDNA with unique molecular identifiers. Via MiXCR, TCRdb re-called the PCR reads, giving one row per CDR3 protein. The sample carries approximately 730,000 distinct CDR3 sequences, just over 45% recorded once. The antigens these receptors bind are not known. Sample: blood. The receptor source for this set is a girl between 5 and 17 years old with multiple sclerosis.

The chain employs TRBV10-3 and TRBJ2-7, with D tentatively TRBD1 (6 bases). Trimming removed 3 bases from V and 7 bases from J, with 16 bases in between. The germline gives CDR1 ENHRY, CDR2 SYGVKD. CDR3 length: 14 residues. The CDR3 sequence is CAISERRGQGEQYF. CDR3 DNA sequence: TGTGCCATCAGTGAACGCAGGGGCCAAGGGGAGCAGTACTTC.

V gene TRBV7-8 combines with J gene TRBJ2-4; a possible D gene is TRBD2 (6 bases). Per the germline V gene, CDR1 is SGHVS and CDR2 is FQNEAQ. The CDR3 has 17 amino acids. Trimming removed 1 base at V and 0 bases at J, with 13 bases between. This CDR3 reads CASSLVMEGTAKNIQYF. The DNA of the CDR3 is TGTGCCAGCAGCTTAGTTATGGAGGGAACAGCCAAAAACATTCAGTACTTC.

V gene TRBV5-6 combines with J gene TRBJ2-3; no clear D gene. The CDR3 is made up of 17 amino acids. The germline gives CDR1 SGHDT, CDR2 YYEEEE. V was trimmed by 0 bases and J by 0 bases, leaving 14 bases between them. CDR3 sequence reads: CASSLVLETSSTDTQYF. CDR3 coding DNA: TGTGCCAGCAGCTTGGTCTTGGAAACTTCTAGCACAGATACGCAGTATTTT. Drawing the rest from reference TRBV5-6 and TRBJ2-3, the complete variable domain is DAGVTQSPTHLIKTRGQQVTLRCSPKSGHDTVSWYQQALGQGPQFIFQYYEEEERQRGNFPDRFSGHQFPNYSSELNVNALLLGDSALYLCASSLVLETSSTDTQYFGPGTRLTVL.

This clonotype turned up a few times. The CDR3: CASSSGRLGSYNEQFF. CDR3 nucleotides: TGTGCCAGCAGCTCGGGCCGGCTTGGGTCCTACAATGAGCAGTTCTTC. J is TRBJ2-1 and V is TRBV7-3; D unresolved. CDR1 and CDR2 from the germline V gene are SGHTA and FQGTGA. V shed 4 bases and J shed 1 base, with 14 bases lying between them. The CDR3 loop spans 16 amino acids.

V gene TRBV12-3 or TRBV12-4 combines with J gene TRBJ2-1; 7 nucleotides align to TRBD2. V gave up 5 bases and J gave up 8 bases; unmatched junction bases: 9. This CDR3 spans 14 amino acids. The CDR3 loop is CASSSGKLIHEQFF. The CDR3 nucleotides are TGTGCCAGCAGTAGCGGGAAGCTGATCCATGAGCAGTTCTTC.

The J gene is TRBJ1-4, the V gene TRBV11-1, with D maybe TRBD1 (5 bases). The CDR3 totals 13 residues. CDR1 is SGHAT and CDR2 is FQDESV in the germline V gene (reference sequence). The V and J ends lost 4 bases and 5 bases respectively, with 8 bases between them. CDR3 nucleotides: TGTGCCAGCAGCTGGGGGTTGAATGAAAAACTGTTTTTT. Translation gives CASSWGLNEKLFF.

This clonotype was counted only a few times. This sequence joins TRBV30 and TRBJ2-5; TRBD2 aligns across 13 bases. The J call is doubtful: the DNA matches TRBJ2-7 better. The germline V gene encodes CDR1 GTSNPN and CDR2 SVGIG (reference sequence). The CDR3 is 17 amino acids. CDR3 protein: CAWSVPRTSGSAYEQYF. CDR3 sequence (DNA): TGTGCCTGGAGTGTACCGAGGACTAGCGGGAGCGCCTACGAGCAGTACTTC.

The chain uses TRBV12-3 or TRBV12-4 and TRBJ1-1; D not resolved. Between the trimmed V and J ends, which lost 5 bases and 0 bases, there was a span of 13 bases. This CDR3 has 15 amino acids. CDR3 sequence: CASSLVLAVNTEAFF. In DNA form, the CDR3 reads TGTGCCAGCAGTCTGGTCTTGGCCGTGAACACTGAAGCTTTCTTT.

V gene TRBV21-1 combines with J gene TRBJ2-3; the D call of TRBD2 is as the table states it, not checked on the DNA. TRBV21-1 is a known pseudogene. The CDR3 covers 17 residues. CDR3: CASSKGEGPTSTDTQYF. CDR3 in DNA: TGTGCCAGCAGCAAAGGGGAAGGGCCCACTAGCACAGATACGCAGTATTTT.

This clonotype was seen just once. V usage is TRBV19 and J usage is TRBJ1-1; D ambiguous. This CDR3 spans 15 amino acids. Germline V CDR1 and CDR2: LNHDA, SQIVND (reference sequence). V shed 0 bases and J shed 4 bases, with 12 bases lying between them. CDR3 nucleotide sequence: TGTGCCAGTAGTATAGAGAACAGAAAGGGCACTGAAGCTTTCTTT. It codes for CASSIENRKGTEAFF. Supplemented by reference TRBV19 and TRBJ1-1, the full variable domain reads DGGITQSPKYLFRKEGQNVTLSCEQNLNHDAMYWYRQDPGQGLRLIYYSQIVNDFQKGDIAEGYSVSREKKESFPLTVTSAQKNPTAFYLCASSIENRKGTEAFFGQGTRLTVV.

The V and J genes are TRBV7-2 and TRBJ2-5; D not resolved. The V end was cut by 8 bases, the J end by 4 bases, with 20 bases between. The CDR3 sequence is 15 residues long. Germline V gene data show CDR1 as SGHTA and CDR2 as FQGNSA. Here the CDR3 reads CASQTQERRVETQYF. CDR3 nucleotide sequence: TGTGCCAGCCAGACCCAGGAGAGAAGGGTAGAGACCCAGTACTTC.

This chain links TRBV27 with TRBJ1-1; 10 bases are shared with TRBD1. This CDR3 has 13 amino acids. Germline CDR1 reads MNHEY; CDR2 reads SMNVEV (reference sequence). With 5 bases clipped from V and 6 bases from J, the junction kept 3 bases outside the gene matches. The CDR3 sequence: CASSLGTGAEAFF. In DNA form, the CDR3 reads TGTGCCAGCAGTCTTGGGACAGGGGCTGAAGCTTTCTTT.

The rearrangement links TRBV29-1 to TRBJ2-1, with unresolved D. CDR1 is SQVTM and CDR2 is ANQGSEA in the germline V gene. The CDR3 totals 12 residues. V was clipped by 4 bases and J by 5 bases, with 9 bases between them. This CDR3 is CSVVPGDNEQFF. The CDR3 DNA reads as TGCAGCGTTGTTCCGGGTGACAATGAGCAGTTCTTC.

This clonotype was observed once. The rearrangement joins TRBV12-3 or TRBV12-4 to TRBJ2-5, with 10 bases matching TRBD2. This CDR3 contains 15 residues. V was clipped by 7 bases and J by 11 bases; unmatched bases: 16. CDR3 in amino acids: CASTLSGRGYNEQYF. In nucleotides, the CDR3 is TGTGCCAGCACCCTCAGCGGGAGGGGATACAATGAGCAGTACTTC.

This rearrangement joins TRBV12-3 or TRBV12-4 to TRBJ1-2; D remains unclear. CDR3 size: 12 residues. The ends were cut back, 3 bases at V and 2 bases at J, with 4 bases in the middle. CDR3 sequence (DNA): TGTGCCAGCAGTTTTTTGAACTATGGCTACACCTTC. Amino acids: CASSFLNYGYTF.

This clonotype was detected a few times. The V gene is TRBV24-1, the J gene TRBJ2-7, with D perhaps TRBD1 (6 bases). Per germline, CDR1 KGHDR and CDR2 SFDVKD. CDR3 length: 17 residues. Trimming stripped 1 base from V and 0 bases from J, with 15 bases between. CDR3 amino acids: CATSDLKGHLSSYEQYF. For the CDR3, the DNA is TGTGCCACCAGTGATTTAAAGGGACACCTAAGCTCCTACGAGCAGTACTTC.

The V gene is TRBV3-1, the J gene TRBJ2-3, with 7 bases identical to TRBD1. The CDR3 runs 13 residues. CDR1 is LGHDT and CDR2 is YNNKEL in the germline V gene (reference sequence). J lost 8 bases, V lost 2 bases, and 4 bases had no gene match. The CDR3 is CASSQPGQATQYF. DNA of the CDR3: TGTGCCAGCAGCCAACCCGGACAGGCTACGCAGTATTTT.

J is TRBJ2-7 and V is TRBV9, with D uncertain. V was cut by 0 bases and J by 0 bases, with 16 bases left in between. There are 17 residues in the CDR3. Looked up from germline, CDR1 is SGDLS and CDR2 is YYNGEE. For the CDR3, the DNA is TGTGCCAGCAGCGTAGATCCTGACACCTGGAGCTCCTACGAGCAGTACTTC. Translation: CASSVDPDTWSSYEQYF.

The gene calls are TRBV12-3 or TRBV12-4 and TRBJ2-3; TRBD1 matches at 8 bases. The CDR3 covers 15 residues. The V gene end was trimmed by 4 bases and the J gene end by 3 bases; junction bases not matched to a gene: 6. The CDR3 sequence is CASSYRGVWTDTQYF. The CDR3 DNA is TGTGCCAGCAGTTACAGGGGGGTTTGGACAGATACGCAGTATTTT.

The rearrangement uses TRBV20-1 and TRBJ1-4; the D is unclear. Germline values: CDR1 DFQATT, CDR2 SNEGSKA (reference sequence). CDR3 length: 12 amino acids. V lost 3 bases to trimming and J lost 11 bases, with 13 bases between them. The CDR3 coding sequence is TGCAGTGCTAGCGACCCGGTAGGGAAACTGTTTTTT. Encoded protein: CSASDPVGKLFF.

This clonotype occurred a few times. The rearrangement links TRBV6-5 to TRBJ2-7; 8 bases match TRBD2. The CDR3 consists of 15 residues. The germline V gene has CDR1 MNHEY and CDR2 SVGAGI. The junction had 5 bases not matched to a gene; V was cut back by 4 bases and J by 0 bases. The CDR3 reads CASSSGLGASYEQYF. The CDR3 DNA follows: TGTGCCAGCAGTTCGGGACTAGGGGCCTCCTACGAGCAGTACTTC.

As to this clonotype: Germline and junction disagree at one end, which may indicate a read error. The chain recombines TRBV6-6 with TRBJ1-2; D gene unclear. Germline-derived CDR1 and CDR2 are MNHNY and SVGAGI (reference sequence). This CDR3 contains 14 residues. CDR3 in amino acids: CATEAQPPNYGDTF. In DNA form, the CDR3 reads TGTGCCACCGAAGCACAGCCACCTAACTATGGCGACACCTTC.

This chain joins TRBV4-2 and TRBJ2-7; no firm D call. CDR1 and CDR2 from the germline V gene are LGHNA and YNFKEQ. V dropped 0 bases and J dropped 7 bases, with 13 bases sitting between them. CDR3 size: 14 residues. The CDR3 loop reads CASSQDHLSWEQYF. DNA for the CDR3: TGTGCCAGCAGCCAAGATCATTTATCGTGGGAGCAGTACTTC.

The chain carries TRBV10-3 and TRBJ1-2; perhaps TRBD1 as D (5 bases). This CDR3 contains 14 residues. V lost 3 bases and J 4 bases, leaving 12 bases between the germline ends. From germline, CDR1 is ENHRY and CDR2 SYGVKD. CDR3 bases: TGTGCCATCAGTGACGGACGGGGGACCTATGGCTACACCTTC. This translates into CAISDGRGTYGYTF.

This clonotype has only a few counts. The CDR3 DNA reads TGTGCCAGCAGTTACTCGACCCGGACAGGGGTCGTCGAGCAGTACTTC. The encoded protein is CASSYSTRTGVVEQYF. V is TRBV6-5 and J is TRBJ2-7; 9 bases agree with TRBD1. J gave up 6 bases and V 0 bases, and 9 bases lay outside the gene matches. The CDR3 has 16 residues. Germline CDR1 and CDR2: MNHEY and SVGAGI.

This clonotype was picked up a small number of times. V is TRBV20-1 and J is TRBJ1-2; maybe TRBD1 (5 bases). V lost 5 bases, J lost 8 bases, and 12 bases lay in between. CDR3 length: 11 residues. Germline V lookup: CDR1 DFQATT, CDR2 SNEGSKA (reference sequence). The CDR3 DNA reads as TGCAGTGCTCTCCAGGGAGAAGGCTACACCTTC. This sequence encodes CSALQGEGYTF.

The rearrangement links TRBV5-5 to TRBJ1-6, with 8 positions matching TRBD1. Germline V gives CDR1 SGHKS, CDR2 YYEKEE (reference sequence). J gave up 8 bases and V 1 base, and 11 bases lay outside the gene matches. The CDR3 covers 17 residues. DNA of the CDR3: TGTGCCAGCAGCTTGTGGGCGGACAGGGCGAATTATTCACCCCTCCACTTT. Translating it yields CASSLWADRANYSPLHF. Based on the CDR3 plus reference TRBV5-5 and TRBJ1-6, the full variable domain is DAGVTQSPTHLIKTRGQQVTLRCSPISGHKSVSWYQQVLGQGPQFIFQYYEKEERGRGNFPDRFSARQFPNYSSELNVNALLLGDSALYLCASSLWADRANYSPLHFGNGTRLTVT.